Listed here are 14 T cell receptor beta chains from one sample, sequenced in a study of post-analysis software for immune sequencing data. Antigens of these TCRs are unknown. Each TCR beta cDNA library carried unique molecular identifiers. TCRdb re-called the PCR reads through MiXCR, storing one row per CDR3 protein. The sample records about 770,000 distinct CDR3 sequences, just over 45% being singletons. Study conclusions and caveats: In patients, about five TRBV segments were more frequent than in controls, with TRBV5-6, TRBV5-1 and TRBV20-1 among them.

Sequencing was carried out using blood. Source of these receptors: a girl aged 10 to 17 with multiple sclerosis.

This clonotype was detected a few times. The V and J genes are TRBV29-1 and TRBJ2-1; 8 positions match TRBD1. Trimming took 6 bases from V and 2 from J; bases not matched to a gene: 9. Germline V gene lookup returns CDR1 SQVTM and CDR2 ANQGSEA. The CDR3 is 15 amino acids. This chain's CDR3 is CSVGTGTITYNEQFF. CDR3 nucleotides: TGCAGCGTGGGGACAGGCACGATCACCTACAATGAGCAGTTCTTC.

The chain couples TRBV6-5 to TRBJ2-5; D is uncertain. CDR1 MNHEY and CDR2 SVGAGI come from the germline V gene. The V end was cut by 6 bases, the J end by 4 bases, with 12 bases between. The CDR3 loop spans 13 amino acids. CDR3 region: CASRAPSVETQYF. The CDR3 DNA reads TGTGCCAGCAGGGCCCCGAGTGTAGAGACCCAGTACTTC.

This rearrangement joins TRBV24-1 to TRBJ2-1, with 8 bases matching TRBD2. The CDR3 runs 14 residues. Germline V CDR1 and CDR2: KGHDR, SFDVKD. Trimming took 8 bases from V and 6 from J; bases not matched to a gene: 8. CDR3 in amino acids: CATTKSGGSNEQFF. CDR3 coding DNA: TGTGCCACCACAAAGAGCGGGGGATCCAATGAGCAGTTCTTC.

This chain uses TRBV6-2 or TRBV6-3 with TRBJ2-1, with TRBD2 identical over 7 bases. This CDR3 has 18 amino acids. Germline CDR1 MNHEY, CDR2 SVGEGT. V lost 0 bases, J lost 0 bases, and 8 bases stayed unmatched. CDR3: CASSYSIVGGGSYNEQFF. The CDR3 nucleotides read TGTGCCAGCAGTTACTCGATTGTGGGCGGGGGCTCCTACAATGAGCAGTTCTTC.

The chain uses TRBV12-3 or TRBV12-4 and TRBJ1-5, with 9 bases that match TRBD1. The CDR3 covers 16 residues. The J segment lost 7 bases and the V segment lost 3 bases, leaving 10 bases of the junction unmatched. CDR3 nucleotide sequence: TGTGCCAGCAGTTTTTACGGACAGGGGATTAGACAGCCCCAGCATTTT. This sequence encodes CASSFYGQGIRQPQHF.

This clonotype was observed a handful of times. The V and J genes are TRBV2 and TRBJ2-5; the match to TRBD2 covers 10 bases. Germline V lookup: CDR1 SNHLY, CDR2 FYNNEI. V was pared by 4 bases and J by 5 bases, with 4 bases of the junction left unmatched. The CDR3 runs 14 residues. CDR3 residues: CASSAGTSVETQYF. Here the CDR3 DNA reads TGTGCCAGCAGTGCTGGGACTAGCGTTGAGACCCAGTACTTC.

This chain joins TRBV10-3 and TRBJ2-4, with 12 bases aligning to TRBD2. There are 19 residues in the CDR3. The V gene's germline CDR1 is ENHRY and CDR2 SYGVKD. V lost 8 bases to trimming and J lost 3 bases; unmatched junction nucleotides: 17. DNA of the CDR3: TGTGCCATCCGACCTAGCGGGAGGGTCGTGTGCTCGTTCAAAAACATTCAGTACTTC. Translation: CAIRPSGRVVCSFKNIQYF.

Here the CDR3 DNA reads TGCGCCAGCAGCCAAGAAGACAGCAACTCCTACGAGCAGTACTTC. Protein sequence: CASSQEDSNSYEQYF. V usage is TRBV4-1 and J usage is TRBJ2-7, with D possibly being TRBD1 (5 bases). V dropped 0 bases and J dropped 0 bases, with 9 bases sitting between them. The CDR3 length is 15 residues. Germline lookup yields CDR1 MGHRA and CDR2 YSYEKL.

The rearrangement uses TRBV6-1 and TRBJ2-6, with D possibly being TRBD1 (6 bases). This CDR3 comprises 17 residues. The germline V gene has CDR1 MNHNS and CDR2 SASEGT. V lost 0 bases, J lost 4 bases, and 13 bases lay in between. The CDR3 loop is CASSEASQGIGANVLTF. The CDR3 nucleotides read TGTGCCAGCAGTGAAGCGAGTCAGGGGATAGGGGCCAACGTCCTGACTTTC.

The chain carries TRBV5-1 and TRBJ2-3, with 8 bases matching TRBD2. The CDR3 sequence is 16 residues long. CDR1 is SGHRS and CDR2 is YFSETQ in the germline V gene. Unmatched junction bases numbered 10, after V lost 4 bases and J lost 3 bases. CDR3: CASSPRGAGETDTQYF. In DNA, the CDR3 is TGCGCCAGCAGCCCGAGAGGAGCGGGAGAAACAGATACGCAGTATTTT.

The chain is built from TRBV11-2 and TRBJ2-1; D gene ambiguous. Germline V gene data show CDR1 as SGHAT and CDR2 as FQNNGV. The V end lost 2 bases, the J end lost 4 bases, and 6 bases lay between the germline ends. CDR3 length: 13 amino acids. The CDR3 sequence: CASSLPEYNEQFF. The CDR3, as DNA: TGTGCCAGCAGCTTACCCGAATACAATGAGCAGTTCTTC.

The chain employs TRBV29-1 and TRBJ1-4, with 8 bases that match TRBD1. The CDR3 is 13 residues long. Germline-derived CDR1 and CDR2 are SQVTM and ANQGSEA. V shed 7 bases, J shed 2 bases, and the junction held 3 bases outside the gene matches. Here the CDR3 DNA reads TGCAGCGCGAGACAGGGGACTAATGAAAAACTGTTTTTT. Amino acids: CSARQGTNEKLFF.

The chain joins TRBV9 to TRBJ1-2; D is unclear. The CDR3 is made up of 14 amino acids. Germline CDR1 reads SGDLS; CDR2 reads YYNGEE. Trimming removed 4 bases from V and 4 bases from J, with 14 bases in between. CDR3 in DNA: TGTGCCAGCAGCCCCCCGGTGCACCCCTATGGCTACACCTTC. It encodes CASSPPVHPYGYTF.

The chain recombines TRBV6-9 with TRBJ2-3; 8 nucleotides match TRBD2. This CDR3 spans 17 amino acids. Germline values: CDR1 MNHGY, CDR2 SVAAGI. V gave up 5 bases and J gave up 3 bases; unmatched junction bases: 13. The CDR3 nucleotides read TGTGCCAGCAGTCTATCACAGACTGGCGGGAGGACAGATACGCAGTATTTT. It translates to CASSLSQTGGRTDTQYF.